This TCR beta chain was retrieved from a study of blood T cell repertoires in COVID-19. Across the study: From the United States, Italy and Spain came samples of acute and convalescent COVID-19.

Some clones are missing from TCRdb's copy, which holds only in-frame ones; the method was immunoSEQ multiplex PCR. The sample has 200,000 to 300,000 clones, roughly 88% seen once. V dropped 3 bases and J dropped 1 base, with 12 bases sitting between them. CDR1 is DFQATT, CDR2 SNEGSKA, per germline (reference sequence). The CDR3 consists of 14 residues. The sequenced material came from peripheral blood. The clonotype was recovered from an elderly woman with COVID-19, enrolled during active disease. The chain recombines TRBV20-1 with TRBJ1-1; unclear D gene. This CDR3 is CSASPERGNTEAFF. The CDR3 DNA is TGCAGTGCTAGTCCAGAACGGGGGAACACTGAAGCTTTCTTT.